This TCR beta chain was recorded in a study of cytomegalovirus exposure and HLA in healthy donors. About the study: Tens of millions of unique TCRs, all from HLA-typed donors, were included in an early release of the data. Whole-study findings and limits: Confirmation was obtained in vitro that a few CMV-associated chains are specific for CMV antigens.

It was with 60 Vbeta and 13 Jbeta primers that the PCR ran. TCRdb keeps only in-frame clones here, not all; method: immunoSEQ multiplex PCR. Among tens of thousands of clones, about 89% were seen once, and the ten largest hold 9% to 9.5%. The V gene's germline CDR1 is LNHNV and CDR2 YYDKDF (reference sequence). CDR3 length: 16 amino acids. The V gene lost 0 bases and the J gene lost 8 bases, with 16 bases spanning the gap. Each donor's status was that of a healthy bone marrow donor. A remark on this clone: Its antigen is unidentified.

This clonotype was obtained from a man aged 30-40 years in good health and CMV-seropositive. The chain couples TRBV15 to TRBJ1-4; D perhaps matches TRBD1 (6 bases). The source material was PBMCs. CDR3 residues: CATSRDARGISEKLFF. The DNA of the CDR3 is TGTGCCACCAGCAGAGATGCGAGGGGGATATCAGAAAAACTGTTTTTT.